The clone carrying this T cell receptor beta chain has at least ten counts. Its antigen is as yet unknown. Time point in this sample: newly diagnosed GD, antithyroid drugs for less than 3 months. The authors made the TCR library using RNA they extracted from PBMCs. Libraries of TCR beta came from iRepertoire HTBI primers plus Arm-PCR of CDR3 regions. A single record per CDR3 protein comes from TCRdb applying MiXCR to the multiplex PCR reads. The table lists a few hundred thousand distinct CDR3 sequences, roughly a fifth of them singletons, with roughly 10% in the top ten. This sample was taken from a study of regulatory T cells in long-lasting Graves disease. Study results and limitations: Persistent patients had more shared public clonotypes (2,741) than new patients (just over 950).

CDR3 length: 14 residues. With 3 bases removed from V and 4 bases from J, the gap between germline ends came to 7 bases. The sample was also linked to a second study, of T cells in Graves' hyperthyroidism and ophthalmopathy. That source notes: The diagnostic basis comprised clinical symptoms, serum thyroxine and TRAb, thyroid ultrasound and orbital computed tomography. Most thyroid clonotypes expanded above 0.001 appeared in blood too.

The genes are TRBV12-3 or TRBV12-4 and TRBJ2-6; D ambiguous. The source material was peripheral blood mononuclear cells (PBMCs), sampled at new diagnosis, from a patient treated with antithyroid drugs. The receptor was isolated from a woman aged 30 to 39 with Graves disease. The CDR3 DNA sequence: TGTGCCAGCAGTTTGAGGACCGGGGCCAACGTCCTGACTTTC. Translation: CASSLRTGANVLTF.